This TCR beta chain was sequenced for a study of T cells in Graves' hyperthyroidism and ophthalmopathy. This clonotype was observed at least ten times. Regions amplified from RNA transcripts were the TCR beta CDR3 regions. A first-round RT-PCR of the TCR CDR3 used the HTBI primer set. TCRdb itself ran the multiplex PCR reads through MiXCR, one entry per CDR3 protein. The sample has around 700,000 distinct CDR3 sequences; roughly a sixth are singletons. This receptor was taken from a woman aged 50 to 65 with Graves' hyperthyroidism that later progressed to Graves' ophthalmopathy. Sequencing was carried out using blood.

CDR3 sequence: CASSRGSGVDEQYF. For the CDR3, the DNA is TGTGCCAGCAGCCGGGGGAGCGGGGTGGACGAGCAGTACTTC. The chain joins TRBV3-1 to TRBJ2-7, with 7 bases matching TRBD2. V lost 4 bases, J lost 5 bases, and 8 bases stayed unmatched. The CDR3 sequence is 14 residues long. Germline CDR1 and CDR2: LGHDT and YNNKEL (reference sequence).